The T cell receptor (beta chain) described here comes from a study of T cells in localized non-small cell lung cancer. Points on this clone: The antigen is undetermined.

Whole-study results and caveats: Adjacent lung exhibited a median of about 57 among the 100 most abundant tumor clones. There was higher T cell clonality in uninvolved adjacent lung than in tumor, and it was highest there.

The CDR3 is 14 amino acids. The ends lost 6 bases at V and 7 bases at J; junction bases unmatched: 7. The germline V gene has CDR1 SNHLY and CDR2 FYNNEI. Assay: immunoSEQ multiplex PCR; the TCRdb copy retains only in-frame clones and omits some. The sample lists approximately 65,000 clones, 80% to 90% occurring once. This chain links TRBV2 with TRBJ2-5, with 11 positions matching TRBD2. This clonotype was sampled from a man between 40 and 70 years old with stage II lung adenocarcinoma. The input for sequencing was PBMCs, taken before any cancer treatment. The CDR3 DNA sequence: TGTGCCAGCAGGATTACTAGCGGGAGTCGGACCCAGTACTTC. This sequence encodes CASRITSGSRTQYF.